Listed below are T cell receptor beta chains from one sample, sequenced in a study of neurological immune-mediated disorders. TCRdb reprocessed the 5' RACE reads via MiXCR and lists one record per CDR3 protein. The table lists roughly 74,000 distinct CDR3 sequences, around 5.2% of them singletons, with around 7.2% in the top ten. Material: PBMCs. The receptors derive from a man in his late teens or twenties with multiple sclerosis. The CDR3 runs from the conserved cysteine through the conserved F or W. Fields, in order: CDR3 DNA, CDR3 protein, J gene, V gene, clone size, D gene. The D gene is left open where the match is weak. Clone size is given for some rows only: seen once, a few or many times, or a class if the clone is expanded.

CDR3nt: TGTGCTAGTGGTTTGGTAACGCAGTATTTT
CDR3aa: CASGLVTQYF
j_gene: TRBJ2-3
v_gene: TRBV12-5
abundance: many
d_gene: NA

CDR3nt: TGCAGTGCTAGTTACCCGGGACTAGCGGGAGTGAAGCAGTACTTC
CDR3aa: CSASYPGLAGVKQYF
j_gene: TRBJ2-7
v_gene: TRBV20-1
abundance: many
d_gene: TRBD2

CDR3nt: TGTGCCAGCAGCGCCGCCGGGACTCCGGACGGTACGCAGTATTTT
CDR3aa: CASSAAGTPDGTQYF
j_gene: TRBJ2-3
v_gene: TRBV11-1
abundance: many
d_gene: NA

CDR3nt: TGTGCCAGCAGGAACAGACCGGGAGACAATGAGCAGTTCTTC
CDR3aa: CASRNRPGDNEQFF
j_gene: TRBJ2-1
v_gene: TRBV7-2
abundance: many
d_gene: NA

CDR3nt: TGCGCCAGCAGCTTGGAGGGGACTAATGAAAAACTGTTTTTT
CDR3aa: CASSLEGTNEKLFF
j_gene: TRBJ1-4
v_gene: TRBV5-1
abundance: many
d_gene: NA

CDR3nt: TGCAGTGCTTATTCCGGGACAGACTACGAGCAGTACTTC
CDR3aa: CSAYSGTDYEQYF
j_gene: TRBJ2-7
v_gene: TRBV20-1
abundance: many
d_gene: TRBD1

CDR3nt: TGCAGTGCTGGACAGGGAAACACTGAAGCTTTCTTT
CDR3aa: CSAGQGNTEAFF
j_gene: TRBJ1-1
v_gene: TRBV20-1
abundance: many
d_gene: TRBD1

CDR3nt: TGTGCCAGCAGCCGACTCGGGGATGAGCAGTTCTTC
CDR3aa: CASSRLGDEQFF
j_gene: TRBJ2-1
v_gene: TRBV2
abundance: many
d_gene: NA

CDR3nt: TGTGCCAGCAGCTTAGCGTGGGACAGACCCTACGAGCAGTACTTC
CDR3aa: CASSLAWDRPYEQYF
j_gene: TRBJ2-7
v_gene: TRBV7-2
abundance: many
d_gene: TRBD1

CDR3nt: TGTGCCAGCAGCTTACAGTACTCTGGGGCCAACGTCCTGACTTTC
CDR3aa: CASSLQYSGANVLTF
j_gene: TRBJ2-6
v_gene: TRBV13
abundance: many
d_gene: NA

CDR3nt: TGCAGTTGTCTCGGAGCAACAGATACGCAGTATTTT
CDR3aa: CSCLGATDTQYF
j_gene: TRBJ2-3
v_gene: TRBV20-1
abundance: many
d_gene: NA

CDR3nt: TGTGCCAGCAGTTTGGGAGGGGGAATATCTCGAGCTTTCTTT
CDR3aa: CASSLGGGISRAFF
j_gene: TRBJ1-1
v_gene: TRBV12-3/TRBV12-4
abundance: many
d_gene: NA

CDR3nt: TGCAGTGCTAGAGATCAGCGCGGAAACACCATATATTTT
CDR3aa: CSARDQRGNTIYF
j_gene: TRBJ1-3
v_gene: TRBV20-1
abundance: many
d_gene: NA

CDR3nt: TGTGCCAGCAGCTTCGGGACTAGACCTGGTGAGCAGTACTTC
CDR3aa: CASSFGTRPGEQYF
j_gene: TRBJ2-7
v_gene: TRBV7-2
abundance: many
d_gene: TRBD2

CDR3nt: TGTGCCAGCAGTGAAAACCGCAGGGCCTCATCCTACGAGCAGTACTTC
CDR3aa: CASSENRRASSYEQYF
j_gene: TRBJ2-7
v_gene: TRBV2
abundance: many
d_gene: NA

CDR3nt: TGTGCCAGCTCACCTTTGGCGGAGACAACCACTAACGACAATGAGCAGTTCTTC
CDR3aa: CASSPLAETTTNDNEQFF
j_gene: TRBJ2-1
v_gene: TRBV18
abundance: many
d_gene: NA

CDR3nt: TGCAGTGCTAGAGAACCAAGAGGGGGTGGGAATTCACCCCTCCACTTT
CDR3aa: CSAREPRGGGNSPLHF
j_gene: TRBJ1-6
v_gene: TRBV20-1
abundance: many
d_gene: NA

CDR3nt: TGCAGTGCTAGTGGCCATCGGGGGAGCCCCTACGAGCAGTACTTC
CDR3aa: CSASGHRGSPYEQYF
j_gene: TRBJ2-7
v_gene: TRBV20-1
abundance: many
d_gene: NA

CDR3nt: TGTGCCAGCACACCCGGGACTAGCGGCCAAGAGCAGTACTTC
CDR3aa: CASTPGTSGQEQYF
j_gene: TRBJ2-7
v_gene: TRBV2
abundance: NA
d_gene: TRBD2

CDR3nt: TGTGCCAGCTATCAGGGGGCAAACACTGAAGCTTTCTTT
CDR3aa: CASYQGANTEAFF
j_gene: TRBJ1-1
v_gene: TRBV28
abundance: many
d_gene: TRBD1

CDR3nt: TGCAGTGCTAGAGACTGGTTAGGGGGGTCAACTCAGTACTTC
CDR3aa: CSARDWLGGSTQYF
j_gene: TRBJ2-4
v_gene: TRBV20-1
abundance: NA
d_gene: NA

CDR3nt: TGTGCCAGCATCGGTTTGGGCGACACTGAAGCTTTCTTT
CDR3aa: CASIGLGDTEAFF
j_gene: TRBJ1-1
v_gene: TRBV28
abundance: many
d_gene: NA

CDR3nt: TGCGCCAGCAGCCAAGTTATCCAGGGGGCATCGCATCAGCCCCAGCATTTT
CDR3aa: CASSQVIQGASHQPQHF
j_gene: TRBJ1-5
v_gene: TRBV4-1
abundance: many
d_gene: TRBD1

CDR3nt: TGTGCCACCAGCTCGGGACAGATTCCCACTGAAGCTTTCTTT
CDR3aa: CATSSGQIPTEAFF
j_gene: TRBJ1-1
v_gene: TRBV15
abundance: many
d_gene: TRBD1

CDR3nt: TGCGCCAGCAGCTTGGCGGCTAGCGGGGAAGAGACCCAGTACTTC
CDR3aa: CASSLAASGEETQYF
j_gene: TRBJ2-5
v_gene: TRBV5-1
abundance: many
d_gene: TRBD2

CDR3nt: TGTGCCAGCAGGGGGGACAGGGCTCGAGGGGCCAACGTCCTGACTTTC
CDR3aa: CASRGDRARGANVLTF
j_gene: TRBJ2-6
v_gene: TRBV6-1
abundance: many
d_gene: TRBD1

CDR3nt: TGTGCCAGCAGCTTAGGGGTATCAGGAGATACGCAGTATTTT
CDR3aa: CASSLGVSGDTQYF
j_gene: TRBJ2-3
v_gene: TRBV7-2
abundance: many
d_gene: NA

CDR3nt: TGCAGTGCTAGGGGGCCGCAAGAGACCCAGTACTTC
CDR3aa: CSARGPQETQYF
j_gene: TRBJ2-5
v_gene: TRBV20-1
abundance: many
d_gene: NA

CDR3nt: TGTGCCAGCACCAAGGGGCTAGCGGGAGACAATGAGCAGTTCTTC
CDR3aa: CASTKGLAGDNEQFF
j_gene: TRBJ2-1
v_gene: TRBV7-3
abundance: few
d_gene: TRBD2

CDR3nt: TGCGCCAGCAGCTTGGTGGTCGGCGGGGCCTACGAGCAGTACTTC
CDR3aa: CASSLVVGGAYEQYF
j_gene: TRBJ2-7
v_gene: TRBV5-1
abundance: many
d_gene: NA

CDR3nt: TGTGCCAGCAGTTTACAGACTAGCGGGGGGGGATGGGATACGCAGTATTTT
CDR3aa: CASSLQTSGGGWDTQYF
j_gene: TRBJ2-3
v_gene: TRBV12-3/TRBV12-4
abundance: many
d_gene: TRBD2

CDR3nt: TGCAGTGCACGTACGGACGGGAACACTGAAGCTTTCTTT
CDR3aa: CSARTDGNTEAFF
j_gene: TRBJ1-1
v_gene: TRBV20-1
abundance: many
d_gene: NA

CDR3nt: TGTGCCAGCAGTTTGAGCAGGTCGGCTAGCCGGGCCTACGAGCAGTACTTC
CDR3aa: CASSLSRSASRAYEQYF
j_gene: TRBJ2-7
v_gene: TRBV27
abundance: many
d_gene: NA

CDR3nt: TGTGCCAGCAGCCGCCTGGCGGGAAGCACAGATACGCAGTATTTT
CDR3aa: CASSRLAGSTDTQYF
j_gene: TRBJ2-3
v_gene: TRBV3-1
abundance: many
d_gene: NA

CDR3nt: TGTGCCAGCAGTTACTCGACGACAGGGGATTCGGCGGGCCTAAACAGATTCTACGAGCAGTACTTC
CDR3aa: CASSYSTTGDSAGLNRFYEQYF
j_gene: TRBJ2-7
v_gene: TRBV28
abundance: many
d_gene: TRBD1

CDR3nt: TGCAGTGCTAGGCGTGTCGACAAACACACAGATACGCAGTATTTT
CDR3aa: CSARRVDKHTDTQYF
j_gene: TRBJ2-3
v_gene: TRBV20-1
abundance: many
d_gene: NA

CDR3nt: TGTGCCAGCAGCTTAAAAGGAGGAACTGAAGCTTTCTTT
CDR3aa: CASSLKGGTEAFF
j_gene: TRBJ1-1
v_gene: TRBV12-3/TRBV12-4
abundance: many
d_gene: NA

CDR3nt: TGTGCCAGCAGCTTAGTGTTAGGGGCGTACGAGCAGTACTTC
CDR3aa: CASSLVLGAYEQYF
j_gene: TRBJ2-7
v_gene: TRBV7-2
abundance: many
d_gene: NA

CDR3nt: TGCGCCAGCAGCTTTGACTGGGCAGCTAGCGGAAGCACAGATACGCAGTATTTT
CDR3aa: CASSFDWAASGSTDTQYF
j_gene: TRBJ2-3
v_gene: TRBV5-1
abundance: many
d_gene: TRBD2

CDR3nt: TGTGCCAGCAGCTCCCGGACAGGGTGGACTGAAGCTTTCTTT
CDR3aa: CASSSRTGWTEAFF
j_gene: TRBJ1-1
v_gene: TRBV5-5
abundance: many
d_gene: TRBD1

CDR3nt: TGCAGTGCTAGAGATCACGGGACAGCGGATTCACCCCTCAACTTT
CDR3aa: CSARDHGTADSPLNF
j_gene: TRBJ1-6
v_gene: TRBV20-1
abundance: NA
d_gene: TRBD1

CDR3nt: TGCAGTGCTCCCGACAGGGGCACTGAAGCTTTCTTT
CDR3aa: CSAPDRGTEAFF
j_gene: TRBJ1-1
v_gene: TRBV20-1
abundance: many
d_gene: TRBD1

CDR3nt: TGCGCCAGCAGCTTGAACCACGAGCAGTACTTC
CDR3aa: CASSLNHEQYF
j_gene: TRBJ2-7
v_gene: TRBV5-1
abundance: few
d_gene: NA

CDR3nt: TGCGCCAGCAGCCGGAGACTAGCGGGAGAGACAGATACGCAGTATTTT
CDR3aa: CASSRRLAGETDTQYF
j_gene: TRBJ2-3
v_gene: TRBV5-1
abundance: few
d_gene: TRBD2